The present T cell receptor (beta chain) was sequenced within a study of T-cell memory formation after mild COVID-19. Study-wide background: The TCR clusters were mostly specific to one donor. Broader study findings: Still unconfirmed is whether the second-wave clones peaking on day 37 recognized SARS-CoV-2. Shrinking CD4+ clones resided mostly in CM and EM, and CD8+ ones in EMRA.

Regarding this clonotype: What it recognizes is unknown.

With V trimmed by 6 bases and J by 2 bases, 11 bases remained unmatched. The CDR3 contains 16 residues. Looked up from germline, CDR1 is SEHNR and CDR2 is FQNEAQ (reference sequence). Researchers used 5'RACE with constant-segment primers to make TCR alpha and TCR beta cDNA libraries that carry sample barcodes and UMIs. TCRdb processed the 5' RACE reads anew with MiXCR; each CDR3 protein has one entry. Of some 88,000 distinct CDR3 sequences listed, approximately 23% are singletons. The sequencing input was PBMCs or a T cell subset sorted from them (not recorded which). The rearrangement joins TRBV7-9 to TRBJ2-5, with 8 bases that match TRBD2. This clonotype was sampled from a man between 18 and 29 years old who had mild COVID-19 (a few samples of this study predate the infection). Cell type and time point are not known. CDR3 protein: CASSFAPGLEQETQYF. The CDR3 region has the DNA TGTGCCAGCAGTTTTGCTCCGGGACTAGAGCAAGAGACCCAGTACTTC.